Listed here are 11 T cell receptor beta chains from one sample, sequenced in a study of cytomegalovirus exposure and HLA in healthy donors. PCR used 60 Vbeta primers and 13 Jbeta primers. Produced via immunoSEQ multiplex PCR; TCRdb's table is partial and in-frame only. The table lists more than 100,000 clones, around 66% of them singletons. The sequenced sample was PBMCs. These receptors all come from a young man in good health and CMV-seronegative.

J is TRBJ2-1 and V is TRBV6-5, with D unclear. The CDR3 covers 12 residues. Germline-derived CDR1 and CDR2 are MNHEY and SVGAGI. Trimming pared 10 bases from V and 10 bases from J, leaving 17 bases between. The CDR3 nucleotides are TGTGCCACCCCCAACGAGCAGCGCGAGCAGTTCTTC. Protein sequence: CATPNEQREQFF.

The rearrangement uses TRBV7-3 and TRBJ2-7, with 7 bases that match TRBD1. Trimming cost V 0 bases and J 1 base; bases outside gene matches: 3. In germline, CDR1 is SGHTA, CDR2 FQGTGA. The CDR3 totals 15 residues. This chain's CDR3 is CASSLTGDRSYEQYF. In DNA form, the CDR3 reads TGTGCCAGCAGCTTAACAGGGGACAGATCCTACGAGCAGTACTTC.

The rearrangement links TRBV5-6 to TRBJ2-5; 12 nucleotides match TRBD2. CDR1 SGHDT and CDR2 YYEEEE come from the germline V gene. V was clipped by 4 bases and J by 4 bases; unmatched bases: 8. The CDR3 length is 16 residues. The DNA for the CDR3 is TGTGCCAGCAGCCCCCGGACTAGCGGGGCGTTAGAGACCCAGTACTTC. Its translation: CASSPRTSGALETQYF.

This clone has just one count. The chain uses TRBV7-9 and TRBJ2-3, with TRBD1 as a possible D gene (6 bases). The germline CDR1 and CDR2 sequences are SEHNR and FQNEAQ (reference sequence). The ends were cut back, 5 bases at V and 15 bases at J, with 15 bases in the middle. CDR3 length: 11 amino acids. CDR3: CASSRTDINYF. In DNA form, the CDR3 reads TGTGCCAGCAGCCGGACAGATATCAACTATTTT.

This clone was detected once. This sequence joins TRBV19 and TRBJ1-2; the D is unclear. The CDR3 runs 15 residues. The germline CDR1 and CDR2 sequences are LNHDA and SQIVND (reference sequence). Deletions cut 1 base from V and 8 bases from J, with 17 bases between. The CDR3 DNA is TGTGCCAGTAGTATAGGCACGGGAGGAACTATCGGCTACACCTTC. Protein: CASSIGTGGTIGYTF. Supplemented by reference TRBV19 and TRBJ1-2, the full variable domain reads DGGITQSPKYLFRKEGQNVTLSCEQNLNHDAMYWYRQDPGQGLRLIYYSQIVNDFQKGDIAEGYSVSREKKESFPLTVTSAQKNPTAFYLCASSIGTGGTIGYTFGSGTRLTVV.

This chain uses TRBV5-4 with TRBJ2-5; 7 bases map to TRBD1. The ends lost 3 bases at V and 4 bases at J; junction bases unmatched: 6. The CDR3 extends over 14 amino acids. CDR1 SGHNT and CDR2 YYREEE come from the germline V gene (reference sequence). As DNA, the CDR3 is TGTGCCAGCAGCTCTGACAGGGACCGAGAGACCCAGTACTTC. It is translated as CASSSDRDRETQYF.

The chain couples TRBV11-2 to TRBJ1-5; TRBD1 might be the D (6 bases). The CDR3 is 13 residues long. Trimming pared 5 bases from V and 3 bases from J, leaving 8 bases between. Germline values: CDR1 SGHAT, CDR2 FQNNGV. The CDR3 DNA follows: TGTGCCAGCAGCAACAGGGTCAATCAGCCCCAGCATTTT. Its translation: CASSNRVNQPQHF.

The CDR3 spells CASSQEPSGEQYF. CDR3 DNA sequence: TGTGCCAGCAGCCAAGAGCCCTCAGGCGAGCAGTACTTC. V and J are TRBV4-2 and TRBJ2-5; D is uncertain. The J call is doubtful: the DNA matches TRBJ2-7 better. This CDR3 region has 13 residues. Germline CDR1 reads LGHNA; CDR2 reads YNFKEQ.

V is TRBV29-1 and J is TRBJ2-2, with D possibly matching TRBD1 (6 bases). The germline V gene has CDR1 SQVTM and CDR2 ANQGSEA. The CDR3 covers 13 residues. The germline V and J ends were trimmed by 6 bases and 1 base, with 9 bases remaining between them. The CDR3 here is CSVGHLNTGELFF. The CDR3 DNA reads as TGCAGCGTGGGACACCTGAACACCGGGGAGCTGTTTTTT.

This clone was counted only a few times. This sequence joins TRBV5-1 and TRBJ2-3; 7 nucleotides line up with TRBD2. The V and J ends lost 4 bases and 0 bases, in that order; junction bases with no gene match: 11. The CDR3 spans 17 residues. The germline V gene has CDR1 SGHRS and CDR2 YFSETQ. CDR3 sequence: CASSTMPGGRSTDTQYF. As DNA, the CDR3 is TGCGCCAGCAGCACCATGCCCGGGGGGAGAAGCACAGATACGCAGTATTTT.

This chain uses TRBV5-4 with TRBJ2-7, with 8 bases aligning to TRBD1. Germline CDR1 and CDR2: SGHNT and YYREEE (reference sequence). The CDR3 is 15 residues long. Germline trimming cut 3 bases from V and 4 bases from J; bases unmatched to any gene: 9. CDR3 sequence: CASSYRTGPRYEQYF. The CDR3 nucleotides are TGTGCCAGCAGCTACCGGACAGGGCCACGTTACGAGCAGTACTTC.